This entry lists 26 T cell receptor beta chains sequenced from one sample in a study of T cells in Graves' hyperthyroidism and ophthalmopathy. Amplified regions were TCR beta CDR3 sequences from RNA transcripts. The HTBI primer set served for first-round RT-PCR of the TCR CDR3. TCRdb analysed the multiplex PCR reads with MiXCR anew, one entry per CDR3 protein. The table lists a few hundred thousand distinct CDR3 sequences, 16% of them singletons, with less than 3.5% in the top ten. The sequenced material came from blood. The receptor set was obtained from a woman in her forties with Graves' ophthalmopathy.

This clonotype was recorded at least ten times. The V and J genes are TRBV3-1 and TRBJ2-5, with D maybe TRBD2 (6 bases). Germline loops: CDR1 LGHDT, CDR2 YNNKEL (reference sequence). This CDR3 contains 15 residues. Trimming took off 0 bases at V and 5 bases at J, with 13 bases between the two ends. In nucleotides, the CDR3 is TGTGCCAGCAGCCAAGATCCCAGCCTAGCGGAGACCCAGTACTTC. The encoded protein is CASSQDPSLAETQYF.

This chain links TRBV20-1 with TRBJ2-3; 13 bases map to TRBD2. Trimming took 5 bases from V and 6 from J; bases not matched to a gene: 5. CDR3 length equals 14 residues. Germline V CDR1 and CDR2: DFQATT, SNEGSKA (reference sequence). The CDR3 sequence is CSASTTSGGDTQYF. The CDR3 region has the DNA TGCAGTGCTTCAACGACTAGCGGGGGGGATACGCAGTATTTT.

Points on this clonotype: One end of the junction does not line up with germline, which may come from a read error. The V call is TRBV5-1, the J call TRBJ2-1; TRBD2 aligns across 7 bases. CDR1 and CDR2 from the germline V gene are SGHRS and YFSETQ. The CDR3 totals 16 residues. The CDR3 bases are TGCGCCAGCAGCTTGGAGTCTAGCGGCATCTACAATGAGCAGTCCTTC. Translating it yields CASSLESSGIYNEQSF.

This clonotype has a count of ten or more. The J gene is TRBJ2-3, the V gene TRBV4-1; 12 nucleotides line up with TRBD2. Germline V gene data show CDR1 as MGHRA and CDR2 as YSYEKL. Losses at the gene ends were 4 bases for V and 8 bases for J; bases not matched to a gene: 16. There are 18 residues in the CDR3. CDR3 in amino acids: CASSLLDGTSGPPGTQYF. In DNA form, the CDR3 reads TGCGCCAGCAGCCTCCTTGACGGGACTAGCGGGCCCCCGGGTACGCAGTATTTT.

The gene calls are TRBV27 and TRBJ2-3; tentatively, D is TRBD1 or TRBD2 (5 bases each). Germline values: CDR1 MNHEY, CDR2 SMNVEV (reference sequence). V lost 6 bases to trimming and J lost 2 bases, with 15 bases between them. The CDR3 has 15 amino acids. CDR3 bases: TGTGCCAGCAGGCCGGGACGGCCAGTCACAGATACGCAGTATTTT. Amino acid sequence: CASRPGRPVTDTQYF.

This clonotype was recorded many times. The chain combines TRBV5-1 with TRBJ1-1; D call uncertain. Trimming cost V 2 bases and J 0 bases, with 8 bases left between them. This CDR3 spans 14 amino acids. The germline gives CDR1 SGHRS, CDR2 YFSETQ. The CDR3 DNA is TGCGCCAGCAGCTTCGACCACCTGAACACTGAAGCTTTCTTT. It yields the protein CASSFDHLNTEAFF.

V gene TRBV4-2 combines with J gene TRBJ1-6; 9 bases line up with TRBD1. The CDR3 contains 17 residues. After removal of 4 bases from V and 10 bases from J, the junction contained 14 bases not matched to a gene. CDR1 is LGHNA and CDR2 is YNFKEQ in the germline V gene. CDR3 loop: CASSRPPGQGGNSPLHF. The CDR3 bases are TGTGCCAGCAGCCGCCCCCCGGGACAGGGTGGCAACTCACCCCTCCACTTT.

This clonotype has a count of ten or more. This chain links TRBV28 with TRBJ2-7, with a weak D call TRBD1 (6 bases). Germline V CDR1 and CDR2: MDHEN, SYDVKM. This CDR3 is built from 12 residues. The ends were cut back, 4 bases at V and 6 bases at J, with 10 bases in the middle. CDR3 sequence: CASSWTVAEQYF. CDR3 DNA: TGTGCCAGCAGTTGGACAGTAGCCGAGCAGTACTTC. The full variable domain, its missing parts supplied by reference TRBV28 and TRBJ2-7, is DVKVTQSSRYLVKRTGEKVFLECVQDMDHENMFWYRQDPGLGLRLIYFSYDVKMKEKGDIPEGYSVSREKKERFSLILESASTNQTSMYLCASSWTVAEQYFGPGTRLTVT.

The rearrangement joins TRBV7-9 to TRBJ1-5, with D tentatively TRBD1 (6 bases). Germline loops: CDR1 SEHNR, CDR2 FQNEAQ (reference sequence). V was shortened by 5 bases and J by 9 bases, with 17 bases between the two germline ends. This CDR3 is 14 amino acids long. Written as DNA, the CDR3 is TGTGCCAGCAGCCATTCAGGGGCTAAAGGGCCCCAGCATTTT. It encodes CASSHSGAKGPQHF.

This clonotype was counted only a few times. The chain employs TRBV7-9 and TRBJ1-1; D is undetermined. Germline-derived CDR1 and CDR2 are SEHNR and FQNEAQ (reference sequence). V shed 0 bases and J shed 6 bases, with 8 bases lying between them. The CDR3 consists of 13 residues. CDR3 DNA: TGTGCCAGCAGCTTAGCGGGTGGGGCTGAAGCTTTCTTT. Residues: CASSLAGGAEAFF.

Only a few counts were recorded for this clonotype. The rearrangement links TRBV4-1 to TRBJ2-3; 8 positions match TRBD2. Trimming at V came to 4 bases and at J to 1 base, leaving 4 bases not matched to a gene. There are 15 residues in the CDR3. Germline lookup yields CDR1 MGHRA and CDR2 YSYEKL. The CDR3 DNA is TGCGCCAGCAGCCTGACTAGCGTGGGCACAGATACGCAGTATTTT. Amino acids: CASSLTSVGTDTQYF.

The rearrangement joins TRBV20-1 to TRBJ2-1; D call uncertain. Trimming took 0 bases from V and 9 from J, leaving 12 bases between them. In germline, CDR1 is DFQATT, CDR2 SNEGSKA (reference sequence). This CDR3 has 13 amino acids. CDR3 loop: CSARDPDGAEQFF. The CDR3 region has the DNA TGCAGTGCTAGAGATCCCGACGGAGCTGAGCAGTTCTTC.

The J gene is TRBJ1-2, the V gene TRBV20-1; tentative D call: TRBD1 (6 bases). CDR3 length: 11 amino acids. Germline lookup yields CDR1 DFQATT and CDR2 SNEGSKA (reference sequence). The CDR3: CSTGIGYGYTF. CDR3 sequence (DNA): TGCAGCACAGGGATTGGCTATGGCTACACCTTC.

The J gene is TRBJ1-4, the V gene TRBV11-2; a possible D gene is TRBD1 (6 bases). The CDR3 has 14 amino acids. CDR1 and CDR2 from the germline V gene are SGHAT and FQNNGV. Deletions cut 3 bases from V and 5 bases from J, with 10 bases between. In DNA form, the CDR3 reads TGTGCCAGCAGCTTGAGGAGGGGGAATGAAAAACTGTTTTTT. As protein: CASSLRRGNEKLFF.

The chain couples TRBV15 to TRBJ2-3; 10 bases map to TRBD2. The CDR3 extends over 15 amino acids. The germline V gene has CDR1 LNHNV and CDR2 YYDKDF (reference sequence). Germline trimming cut 3 bases from V and 9 bases from J; bases unmatched to any gene: 9. The CDR3, as DNA: TGTGCCACCAGCAGCAGCGGGGGGGCTTTAGGGACGCAGTATTTT. This encodes CATSSSGGALGTQYF.

V usage is TRBV12-3 or TRBV12-4 and J usage is TRBJ1-6, with D possibly being TRBD1 (6 bases). CDR3 size: 14 residues. V was pared by 5 bases and J by 6 bases, with 11 bases between. The CDR3 spells CASSTSGVNSPLHF. The CDR3 nucleotides read TGTGCCAGCAGTACCTCAGGGGTTAATTCACCCCTCCACTTT.

This clonotype is a singleton in its sample. V usage is TRBV9 and J usage is TRBJ1-2, with D perhaps matching TRBD1 (5 bases). The CDR3 runs 14 residues. V dropped 4 bases and J dropped 7 bases, with 17 bases sitting between them. Germline-derived CDR1 and CDR2 are SGDLS and YYNGEE. The CDR3 protein is CASSRSGQSLGYTF. As DNA, the CDR3 is TGTGCCAGCAGCCGATCGGGGCAGAGTCTTGGCTACACCTTC.

This clonotype was recorded many times. The chain employs TRBV18 and TRBJ2-5; possibly TRBD1 for D (5 bases). From germline, CDR1 is KGHSH and CDR2 LQKENI. The CDR3 has 16 residues. Trimming stripped 3 bases from V and 2 bases from J, with 16 bases between. The CDR3 protein is CASSPVKGWYQETQYF. CDR3 nucleotides: TGTGCCAGCTCACCGGTAAAGGGGTGGTATCAAGAGACCCAGTACTTC. Full variable domain (rest looked up from reference TRBV18 and TRBJ2-5): NAGVMQNPRHLVRRRGQEARLRCSPMKGHSHVYWYRQLPEEGLKFMVYLQKENIIDESGMPKERFSAEFPKEGPSILRIQQVVRGDSAAYFCASSPVKGWYQETQYFGPGTRLLVL.

This clonotype came up many times. The chain is built from TRBV28 and TRBJ2-7; 11 bases are shared with TRBD2. Germline loops: CDR1 MDHEN, CDR2 SYDVKM. The CDR3 contains 19 residues. V shed 1 base, J shed 6 bases, and the junction held 17 bases outside the gene matches. CDR3 region: CASSLSSLFWTSGSPEQYF. Here the CDR3 DNA reads TGTGCCAGCAGTTTATCTAGCCTTTTTTGGACTAGCGGGTCCCCCGAGCAGTACTTC.

There are a few counts of this clonotype. The gene calls are TRBV5-1 and TRBJ2-1, with unresolved D. The CDR3 covers 13 residues. The V gene lost 1 base and the J gene lost 6 bases, with 8 bases spanning the gap. Germline CDR1 and CDR2: SGHRS and YFSETQ. CDR3 sequence reads: CASSLMDFNEQFF. CDR3 bases: TGCGCCAGCAGCTTGATGGATTTCAATGAGCAGTTCTTC.

In this sample, this clonotype turned up many times. The chain recombines TRBV20-1 with TRBJ2-1; TRBD2 agrees at 12 bases. The CDR3 loop spans 17 amino acids. V shed 0 bases, J shed 8 bases, and the junction held 11 bases outside the gene matches. From germline, CDR1 is DFQATT and CDR2 SNEGSKA (reference sequence). This CDR3 is CSARDSLAGGSRDEQFF. The CDR3 DNA sequence: TGCAGTGCTAGAGATTCCCTAGCGGGAGGGTCAAGGGATGAGCAGTTCTTC.

This clonotype came up a few times. The chain uses TRBV19 and TRBJ2-7; the D is unclear. The CDR3 runs 14 residues. V lost 2 bases and J lost 2, with 10 bases in between. Looked up from germline, CDR1 is LNHDA and CDR2 is SQIVND (reference sequence). CDR3: CASSISAYAYEQYF. The CDR3 region has the DNA TGTGCCAGTAGTATATCTGCCTACGCCTACGAGCAGTACTTC.

Ten or more counts support this clonotype. This chain uses TRBV7-3 with TRBJ2-1; D may match TRBD1 or TRBD2 (5 bases each). The CDR3 loop spans 14 amino acids. CDR1 and CDR2 (germline): SGHTA, FQGTGA. V was shortened by 7 bases and J by 2 bases, with 12 bases between the two germline ends. CDR3 DNA: TGTGCCAGCAACTCCCGGGGCACCTACAATGAGCAGTTCTTC. Its protein is CASNSRGTYNEQFF.

The V call is TRBV20-1, the J call TRBJ2-5; 8 nucleotides agree with TRBD2. Germline loops: CDR1 DFQATT, CDR2 SNEGSKA (reference sequence). Trimming took 3 bases from V and 4 from J; bases not matched to a gene: 13. CDR3 size: 16 residues. The CDR3 DNA reads as TGCAGTGCTAGTCCCAGCGGGAGTGGTGGGATAGAGACCCAGTACTTC. Translating it yields CSASPSGSGGIETQYF.

This CDR3 reads CSAWDSTDTQYF. The CDR3 DNA reads as TGCAGTGCCTGGGACTCCACAGATACGCAGTATTTT. J is TRBJ2-3 and V is TRBV20-1; D is perhaps TRBD2 (6 bases). Germline values: CDR1 DFQATT, CDR2 SNEGSKA (reference sequence). The V gene lost 6 bases and the J gene lost 2 bases, with 9 bases spanning the gap. This CDR3 comprises 12 residues.

This clonotype has a count of ten or more. A much larger clonotype is one base distant, so this may be a read error. The CDR3 reads CASSKTDTQYF. CDR3 coding DNA: TGTGCCAGCAGCAAAACAGATACGCAGTATTTT. The rearrangement links TRBV11-1 to TRBJ2-3, with D hard to call. The CDR3 extends over 11 amino acids. V dropped 5 bases and J dropped 3 bases, with 3 bases sitting between them. Germline values: CDR1 SGHAT, CDR2 FQDESV (reference sequence).